The present T cell receptor beta chain was sequenced within a study of shared clonotypes between healthy human individuals. Germline values: CDR1 MNHEY, CDR2 SVGAGI. The CDR3 has 15 residues. The ends lost 5 bases at V and 5 bases at J; junction bases unmatched: 7. General study points: Around 5.4% of naive CD4 clonotypes were common to a handful of donors. The generation probabilities recorded for non-shared clonotypes fell below those of clonotypes shared by all four donors.

At the deep level, the assay was run. Data came from immunoSEQ multiplex PCR; TCRdb stores just in-frame clones and leaves some out. This table holds hundreds of thousands of clones, 85% to 95% found once. Positive CCR7 selection of CD45RO-negative cells yielded the naive CD8 cells, and terminally differentiated effector memory CD45RA+ cells were excluded. All participating donors were Caucasian adults from Nashville, Tennessee. A note on this clone: The antigen remains undetermined.

What was sequenced was naive CD8+ T cells sorted from blood. V and J are TRBV6-5 and TRBJ2-7, with 12 bases matching TRBD2. This TCR came from a woman in her 30s in good health. DNA of the CDR3: TGTGCCAGCAGTCAATGGACTAGCGGGAACGACGAGCAGTACTTC. Amino acid sequence: CASSQWTSGNDEQYF.